This is a list of T cell receptor beta chains from one sample in a study of cytomegalovirus exposure and HLA in healthy donors. Sequencing was performed with immunoSEQ multiplex PCR; in TCRdb, only in-frame clones are kept and a portion is missing. This repertoire shows 97,000 or so clones, roughly 60% found once; its top ten account for under 5.5%. The material sequenced was PBMCs. These receptors came from a human donor in good health. Each CDR3 is given with its conserved first and last residue. D genes are given only for firm matches. The size entry is marked missing in some rows and otherwise reads once, few, many or a size class.

TRBV12-5	NA	NA	TRBJ1-4	CASGLNQWGYNEKLFF	TGTGCTAGTGGTTTGAATCAGTGGGGCTATAATGAAAAACTGTTTTTT
TRBV4-1	TRBD1	NA	TRBJ1-5	CASSQDDGTGLGRQPQHF	TGCGCCAGCAGCCAAGATGACGGGACAGGGCTTGGTCGTCAGCCCCAGCATTTT
TRBV7-9	NA	few	TRBJ2-5	CASSSRLEETQYF	TGTGCCAGCAGCTCCCGACTGGAAGAGACCCAGTACTTC
TRBV14	NA	NA	TRBJ2-1	CASSLTPPSSYNEQFF	TGTGCCAGCAGCTTAACTCCTCCGAGCTCCTACAATGAGCAGTTCTTC
TRBV11-2	TRBD1	NA	TRBJ1-1	CASSSRLIRTGNTEAFF	TGTGCCAGCAGCTCCAGACTAATACGGACAGGGAACACTGAAGCTTTCTTT
TRBV5-4	NA	NA	TRBJ2-7	CASSFRGSYEQYF	TGTGCCAGCAGCTTTCGGGGCTCCTACGAGCAGTACTTC
TRBV6-6	NA	NA	TRBJ1-3	CASTSLGGDTIYF	TGTGCCAGCACTTCACTGGGGGGAGACACCATATATTTT
TRBV27	TRBD2	NA	TRBJ2-1	CASSLGLAGGKHSYFDEQFF	TGTGCCAGCAGTCTCGGACTAGCGGGAGGGAAACACTCCTACTTCGATGAGCAGTTCTTC
TRBV6-7	TRBD1	NA	TRBJ2-5	CASSYQGRTTGGADETQYF	TGTGCCAGCAGTTACCAGGGGAGAACGACAGGGGGCGCGGATGAGACCCAGTACTTC
TRBV4-1	NA	NA	TRBJ2-1	CASSHRRGQYNEQFF	TGCGCCAGCAGCCATCGGAGAGGACAGTACAATGAGCAGTTCTTC
TRBV19	TRBD1	once	TRBJ1-1	CASSRTGDTEAFF	TGTGCCAGTAGTAGGACAGGGGACACTGAAGCTTTCTTT
TRBV20-1	TRBD2	few	TRBJ2-7	CSARLAVEQYF	TGCAGTGCACGACTAGCGGTCGAGCAGTACTTC
TRBV14	NA	NA	TRBJ1-4	CASSQSGGYNEKLFF	TGTGCCAGCAGCCAATCGGGAGGTTATAATGAAAAACTGTTTTTT
TRBV27	NA	once	TRBJ2-1	CASSFGPFQVEQFF	TGTGCCAGCAGTTTTGGTCCCTTTCAGGTAGAGCAGTTCTTC
TRBV14	TRBD1	NA	TRBJ2-7	CASSQDRGDSFYEQYF	TGTGCCAGCAGCCAAGATCGTGGGGACAGCTTCTACGAGCAGTACTTC
TRBV19	NA	NA	TRBJ2-4	CATSSLAKNIQYF	TGTGCCACCTCCTCTCTAGCCAAAAACATTCAGTACTTC
TRBV9	NA	NA	TRBJ2-6	CASSFRVSGANVLTF	TGTGCCAGCAGCTTCAGGGTGTCTGGGGCCAACGTCCTGACTTTC
TRBV7-9	TRBD1	few	TRBJ1-4	CASSRSQGEAEKLFF	TGTGCCAGCAGCCGCTCACAGGGGGAGGCTGAAAAACTGTTTTTT
TRBV11-2	TRBD2	NA	TRBJ2-7	CASSSPTSGLAYEQYF	TGTGCCAGCAGCTCCCCCACTAGCGGACTAGCCTACGAGCAGTACTTC
TRBV10-3	NA	NA	TRBJ1-1	CAISPKLNTEAFF	TGTGCCATATCTCCCAAACTTAACACTGAAGCTTTCTTT
TRBV18	TRBD1	NA	TRBJ2-7	CASSPDQGVYEQYF	TGTGCCAGCTCACCTGATCAGGGGGTCTACGAGCAGTACTTC
TRBV5-4	TRBD2	NA	TRBJ2-1	CASSLSPSGSNEQFF	TGTGCCAGCAGCTTGTCGCCTAGCGGGAGTAATGAGCAGTTCTTC
TRBV6-5	NA	NA	TRBJ2-1	CASTPDQPGYNEQFF	TGTGCCAGCACCCCGGATCAACCGGGCTACAATGAGCAGTTCTTC
TRBV2	TRBD2	NA	TRBJ2-5	CASSEGWGRAAETQYF	TGTGCCAGCAGTGAAGGATGGGGGAGGGCCGCAGAGACCCAGTACTTC
TRBV5-1	TRBD2	NA	TRBJ2-1	CASSQKAGGLYNEQFF	TGCGCCAGCAGCCAAAAAGCGGGAGGGCTCTACAATGAGCAGTTCTTC
TRBV5-4	NA	NA	TRBJ2-7	CASRKDGISYEQYF	TGTGCCAGCCGAAAAGACGGGATCTCCTACGAGCAGTACTTC
TRBV30	NA	once	TRBJ2-2	CAFKGDTPGGELFF	TGTGCCTTCAAGGGGGACACCCCCGGCGGGGAGCTGTTTTTT
TRBV14	TRBD2	NA	TRBJ2-1	CASSQKLAGVYNEQFF	TGTGCCAGCAGCCAAAAATTAGCGGGAGTCTACAATGAGCAGTTCTTC
TRBV19	TRBD1	NA	TRBJ1-1	CASSSDRANTEAFF	TGTGCCAGTAGTTCGGACAGGGCGAACACTGAAGCTTTCTTT
TRBV2	TRBD1	NA	TRBJ1-4	CATRPGGLEKLFF	TGTGCCACTCGTCCAGGGGGCCTGGAAAAACTGTTTTTT
TRBV7-6	TRBD2	NA	TRBJ2-3	CASSSRPLTSTSTDTQYF	TGTGCCAGCTCAAGCCGTCCATTGACTAGCACTAGCACAGATACGCAGTATTTT
TRBV7-8	NA	NA	TRBJ2-1	CASSPTLRGNEQFF	TGTGCCAGCAGCCCCACCCTTCGGGGCAATGAGCAGTTCTTC
TRBV6-5	TRBD1	NA	TRBJ2-1	CASRPGQGFTEQFF	TGTGCCAGCAGGCCGGGACAGGGGTTCACTGAGCAGTTCTTC
TRBV29-1	NA	NA	TRBJ2-7	CSVPGGNYEQYF	TGCAGCGTTCCAGGGGGGAACTACGAGCAGTACTTC
TRBV14	NA	NA	TRBJ1-1	CASSHSGLNTEAFF	TGTGCCAGCAGCCATTCAGGGCTAAACACTGAAGCTTTCTTT
TRBV27	TRBD1	NA	TRBJ2-7	CASSSQGNEQYF	TGTGCCAGCAGTTCACAGGGGAACGAGCAGTACTTC
TRBV12-5	NA	few	TRBJ2-1	CASGLGLAYNEQFF	TGTGCTAGTGGTTTAGGACTCGCCTACAATGAGCAGTTCTTC
TRBV29-1	NA	NA	TRBJ2-1	CSVVLATSLHNEQFF	TGCAGCGTTGTGTTGGCTACTAGTCTCCACAATGAGCAGTTCTTC
TRBV4-1	NA	once	TRBJ1-1	CASSQQGFGYTEAFF	TGCGCCAGCAGCCAACAGGGTTTTGGTTACACTGAAGCTTTCTTT
TRBV5-4	TRBD1	NA	TRBJ1-1	CASKRQGAGLTEAFF	TGTGCCAGCAAAAGACAGGGGGCAGGGTTAACTGAAGCTTTCTTT
TRBV5-4	TRBD2	NA	TRBJ2-1	CASSLIAGGGYNEQFF	TGTGCCAGCAGCTTGATAGCGGGAGGAGGATACAATGAGCAGTTCTTC
TRBV6-5	TRBD2	NA	TRBJ2-3	CASSYGLAGADTQYF	TGTGCCAGCAGTTACGGACTAGCGGGAGCGGATACGCAGTATTTT
TRBV5-1	NA	once	TRBJ1-1	CASSGGLMNTEAFF	TGCGCCAGCAGCGGTGGACTGATGAACACTGAAGCTTTCTTT
TRBV16	NA	NA	TRBJ2-1	CASSVDTYNEQFF	TGTGCCAGCAGCGTGGACACCTACAATGAGCAGTTCTTC
TRBV11-1	TRBD2	NA	TRBJ2-7	CASSPRGSGITYEQYF	TGTGCCAGCAGCCCACGTGGAAGCGGGATCACCTACGAGCAGTACTTC
TRBV7-9	NA	few	TRBJ2-2	CASSYLPGITGELFF	TGTGCCAGCAGCTATCTCCCAGGGATCACCGGGGAGCTGTTTTTT
TRBV6-5	NA	NA	TRBJ2-7	CASSYFPTYEQYF	TGTGCCAGCAGTTACTTTCCCACCTACGAGCAGTACTTC
TRBV6-1	TRBD1	NA	TRBJ1-5	CASSWTGVSNQPQHF	TGTGCCAGCAGCTGGACAGGGGTAAGCAATCAGCCCCAGCATTTT
TRBV7-9	NA	NA	TRBJ2-1	CASSSTQTGRGYNEQFF	TGTGCCAGCAGCTCAACCCAGACAGGGCGGGGTTACAATGAGCAGTTCTTC
TRBV5-1	NA	NA	TRBJ2-1	CASSLSLEKIYNEQFF	TGCGCCAGCAGCTTATCTTTGGAGAAGATCTACAATGAGCAGTTCTTC
TRBV7-9	NA	few	TRBJ1-4	CASSLGSGGRILLNEKLFF	TGTGCCAGCAGCTTAGGGTCTGGGGGCAGAATCCTACTTAATGAAAAACTGTTTTTT
TRBV4-1	NA	few	TRBJ2-7	CASSQVAGPNYEQYF	TGCGCCAGCAGCCAAGTCGCGGGCCCCAACTACGAGCAGTACTTC
TRBV11-2	TRBD1	NA	TRBJ2-7	CASSLDPRGLYEQYF	TGTGCCAGCAGCTTAGACCCCAGGGGGCTTTACGAGCAGTACTTC
TRBV19	NA	NA	TRBJ2-7	CASSMGPSYEQYF	TGTGCCAGTAGTATGGGGCCTTCCTACGAGCAGTACTTC